This T cell receptor beta chain was recorded in a study of T cell responses to AZD1222 COVID-19 vaccine (dated by TCRdb to the early 2020s). Broadly, across the study: A total of over 230 trial participants underwent TCR sequencing, of whom 207 had received two doses of AZD1222 and about 25 had received two doses of the MenACWY control vaccine. Enrollment into the trials was organized by age into subgroups of 18-55, 56-69 and 70-plus years, and those subgroups contained approximately 160, 26 and 62 TCR-sequenced participants, respectively. Results the study describes overall, beyond this receptor: The whole spike protein was spanned by vaccine-associated CD4 TCRs, and dominant responses were seen in regions 160-218 and 743-854. In the small 56-69-year group, the increase in depth fell short of significance, most likely because of low power. After two AZD1222 doses, spike-specific TCR breadth and depth were significantly higher than at day 0 and than in MenACWY recipients. Participants were mostly white British and included more females than males, and it was suggested by the authors that clonal diversity may have been underestimated. No day 14 peak-response samples were available, so repertoires were characterized only after the peak T cell response. Conclusions about previously exposed vaccinees are limited, since just five or six AZD1222 recipients were seropositive for SARS-CoV-2 at baseline. Reportedly, close to half of the unique spike-specific TCRs recognized epitopes lying outside the regions that are mutated in the B.1.351 and B.1.1.7 variants.

The time point label for this specimen denotes: about 28 days (+/-7) after the second vaccine dose. AZD1222 recipients with second doses at about 4 weeks or about 12 weeks were pooled, because spike-specific TCR depth and breadth did not differ between schedules. Vaccinee samples came from UK trials COV001 and COV002, including a single-blind randomized controlled phase 2/3 trial of AZD1222 (ChAdOx1 nCoV-19) in healthy adults. Trial participant PBMC samples were collected at day 0 and day 28 after the second dose for TCRbeta chain sequencing. Comment on this clone: Its antigen is unknown. One base away there is no much larger clone; base qualities are not given.

The CDR3 regions of human TCRbeta chains were subjected to immunosequencing. From the authors' description of their analysis: Repertoire TCRs were checked for matches against a reference library of SARS-CoV-2-specific TCRs that had been generated using the MIRA antigen-specificity platform. Breadth was defined as the fraction of unique TCRs that were SARS-CoV-2-associated, and depth was defined as the fraction of total T cells that were SARS-CoV-2-associated. Using the MIRA data, each spike-specific TCR was assigned both to the spike region to which the TCR was reactive and to a CD4 or CD8 class. Log10-transformed breadth and depth values were compared by one-way ANOVA with Sidak's multiple comparisons tests. The clones in this table, taken by TCRdb from immuneACCESS, are in-frame only. Not every clone is retained; where verified, under half of the shortfall comes from an unresolved V gene, and the cause of the rest is unknown. The D gene and trimming were derived from the DNA, and the V and J assignments and clone size from that table. This sample lists just under 150,000 clones; approximately 86% were detected once. The top ten clonotypes cover 5% to 6% of the sample.

CDR3 length: 14 amino acids, cysteine to phenylalanine. Of the read, only the CDR3 DNA is kept; its 42 bases are in frame from base 1. CDR1 and CDR2, looked up from the germline V gene (reference sequence), are MNHEY and SMNVEV. Germline trimming: 6 bases from V, 4 bases from J; junction bases outside gene matches: 7. This TCR came from an adult who received the AZD1222 COVID-19 vaccine. This specimen consisted of peripheral blood, obtained 28 days after the second AZD1222 dose. The chain joins TRBV27 to TRBJ1-2, and TRBD1 matches 8 of the central bases. In nucleotides, the sequence is TGTGCCAGCAGGGGCTGGGACAGGTCCTATGGCTACACCTTC. Its protein is CASRGWDRSYGYTF.